This TCR beta chain was identified during a study of blood T cell repertoires in COVID-19. The CDR3 runs 14 residues. The germline gives CDR1 SNHLY, CDR2 FYNNEI. Between the trimmed V and J ends, which lost 8 bases and 4 bases, there was a span of 17 bases. Clones were sequenced by immunoSEQ multiplex PCR, and TCRdb holds only the in-frame ones, with some missing. Of just under 350,000 clones listed, around 87% are singletons. The rearrangement uses TRBV2 and TRBJ1-2, with D maybe TRBD1 (6 bases). The sequenced material came from peripheral blood. This receptor was taken from a woman aged 45-65 years with COVID-19, enrolled during active disease. The CDR3 loop reads CASGITTGPYGYTF. The CDR3 bases are TGTGCCAGCGGAATTACGACAGGCCCCTATGGCTACACCTTC.